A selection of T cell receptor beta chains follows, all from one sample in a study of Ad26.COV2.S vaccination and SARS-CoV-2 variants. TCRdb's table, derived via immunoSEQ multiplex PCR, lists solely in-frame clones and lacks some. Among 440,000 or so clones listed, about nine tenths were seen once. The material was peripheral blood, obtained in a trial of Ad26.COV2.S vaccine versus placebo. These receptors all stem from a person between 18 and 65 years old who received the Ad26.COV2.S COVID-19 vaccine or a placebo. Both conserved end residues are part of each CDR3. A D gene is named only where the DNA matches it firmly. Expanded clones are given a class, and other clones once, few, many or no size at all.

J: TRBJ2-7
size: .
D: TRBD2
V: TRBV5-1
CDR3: CASSLKGLASSYEQYF
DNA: TGCGCCAGCAGCTTGAAGGGACTAGCGTCCTCCTACGAGCAGTACTTC

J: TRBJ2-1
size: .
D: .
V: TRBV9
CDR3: CASSGSLYNEQFF
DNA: TGTGCCAGCAGTGGATCCCTGTACAATGAGCAGTTCTTC

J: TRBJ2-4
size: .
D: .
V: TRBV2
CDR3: CASSEAREGGRSWYIQYF
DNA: TGTGCCAGCAGTGAAGCACGAGAGGGAGGAAGGAGTTGGTACATTCAGTACTTC

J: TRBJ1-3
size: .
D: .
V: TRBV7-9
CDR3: CASSLVFRPSSGNTIYF
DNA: TGTGCCAGCAGCTTAGTGTTCAGGCCCAGCTCTGGAAACACCATATATTTT

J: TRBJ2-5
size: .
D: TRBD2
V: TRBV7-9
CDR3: CASSLARGLVDSETQYF
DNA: TGTGCCAGCAGCTTAGCGCGTGGACTAGTAGATTCAGAGACCCAGTACTTC

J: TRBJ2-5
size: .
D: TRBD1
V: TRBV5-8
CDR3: CASRPGQDQETQYF
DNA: TGTGCCAGCAGACCCGGACAGGACCAAGAGACCCAGTACTTC

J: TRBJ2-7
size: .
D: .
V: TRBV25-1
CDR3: CASSEYHRGGEQYF
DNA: TGTGCCAGCAGTGAATATCACAGGGGAGGGGAGCAGTACTTC

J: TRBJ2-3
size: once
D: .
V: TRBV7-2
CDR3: CASSLTGTDTQYF
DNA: TGTGCCAGCAGCTTGACAGGCACAGATACGCAGTATTTT

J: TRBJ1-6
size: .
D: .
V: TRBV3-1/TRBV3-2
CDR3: CASSRLDSPLHF
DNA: TGTGCCAGCAGCCGGTTAGATTCACCCCTCCACTTT

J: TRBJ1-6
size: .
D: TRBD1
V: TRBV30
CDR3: CAWSVGQGSSPLHF
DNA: TGTGCCTGGAGTGTTGGACAGGGGAGTTCACCCCTCCACTTT

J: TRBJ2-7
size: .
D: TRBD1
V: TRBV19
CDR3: CASSTGTGLSEQYF
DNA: TGTGCCAGTAGTACTGGGACAGGGTTGTCCGAGCAGTACTTC

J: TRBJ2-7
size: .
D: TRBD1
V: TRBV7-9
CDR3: CASRSTGGHEQYF
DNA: TGTGCCAGCAGATCAACAGGGGGCCACGAGCAGTACTTC

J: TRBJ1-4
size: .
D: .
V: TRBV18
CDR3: CASSQGIGANEKLFF
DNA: TGTGCCAGCTCACAGGGAATAGGGGCTAATGAAAAACTGTTTTTT

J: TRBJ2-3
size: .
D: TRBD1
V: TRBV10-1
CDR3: CASSGQGALKRTDTDTQYF
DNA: TGCGCCAGCAGTGGACAGGGGGCGCTTAAGCGGACGGACACAGATACGCAGTATTTT

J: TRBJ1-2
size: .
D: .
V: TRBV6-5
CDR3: CASAPNGATFYGYTF
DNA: TGTGCCAGCGCCCCAAACGGGGCGACCTTCTATGGCTACACCTTC

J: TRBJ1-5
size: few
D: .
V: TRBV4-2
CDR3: CASSQDFAGGSNQPQHF
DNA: TGTGCCAGCAGCCAAGATTTCGCGGGGGGGAGCAATCAGCCCCAGCATTTT

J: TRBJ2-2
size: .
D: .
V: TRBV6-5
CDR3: CASSGAGNTGELFF
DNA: TGTGCCAGCTCGGGTGCTGGGAACACCGGGGAGCTGTTTTTT

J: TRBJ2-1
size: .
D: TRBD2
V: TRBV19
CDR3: CASNLAGGHNEQFF
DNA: TGTGCCAGTAACCTAGCGGGAGGCCACAATGAGCAGTTCTTC

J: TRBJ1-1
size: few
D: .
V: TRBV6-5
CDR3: CASSFLGTGGDAFF
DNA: TGTGCCAGCAGTTTTCTTGGGACGGGCGGCGACGCTTTCTTT

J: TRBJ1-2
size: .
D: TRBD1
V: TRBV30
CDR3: CAWSRPGTGDGCYTF
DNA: TGTGCCTGGAGTCGGCCCGGGACAGGGGATGGTTGCTACACCTTC

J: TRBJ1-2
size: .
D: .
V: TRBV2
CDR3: CASRSALMALSDLGGYTF
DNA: TGTGCCAGCCGATCCGCATTGATGGCTCTCTCGGACTTGGGTGGCTACACCTTC

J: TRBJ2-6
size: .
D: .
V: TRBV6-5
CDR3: CASFLTGSGANVLTF
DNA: TGTGCCAGCTTCCTTACAGGCTCTGGGGCCAACGTCCTGACTTTC

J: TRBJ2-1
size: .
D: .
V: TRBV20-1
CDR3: CSAQDEEQFF
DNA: TGCAGTGCCCAGGACGAAGAGCAGTTCTTC

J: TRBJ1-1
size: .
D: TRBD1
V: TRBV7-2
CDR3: CASSFRGTGTEAFF
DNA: TGTGCCAGCAGCTTCAGGGGGACGGGCACTGAAGCTTTCTTT

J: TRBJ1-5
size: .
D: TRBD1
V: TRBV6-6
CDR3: CASRTRTGIQPQHF
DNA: TGTGCCAGCAGGACCAGGACAGGGATCCAGCCCCAGCATTTT

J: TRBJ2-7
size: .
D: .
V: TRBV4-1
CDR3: CASSPAILSYEQYF
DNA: TGCGCCAGCAGCCCGGCTATCCTTTCCTACGAGCAGTACTTC

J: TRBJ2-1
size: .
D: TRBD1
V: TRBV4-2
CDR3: CASSQGELDRGRNEQFF
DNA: TGTGCCAGCAGCCAAGGGGAGTTGGACAGGGGGCGCAATGAGCAGTTCTTC

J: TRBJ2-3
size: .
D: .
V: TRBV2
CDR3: CASSVSRTAFTDTQYF
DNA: TGTGCCAGCAGTGTATCAAGGACAGCCTTCACAGATACGCAGTATTTT

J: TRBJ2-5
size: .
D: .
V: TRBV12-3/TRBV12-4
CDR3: CASTRLGETQYF
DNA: TGTGCCAGCACCAGACTTGGGGAGACCCAGTACTTC

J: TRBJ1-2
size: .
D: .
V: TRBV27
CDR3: CASSLSPPGRYGYTF
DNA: TGTGCCAGCAGTTTAAGTCCGCCCGGACGCTATGGCTACACCTTC

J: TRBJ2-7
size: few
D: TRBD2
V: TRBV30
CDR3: CAWSHSVWASGKVSYEQYF
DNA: TGTGCCTGGAGCCATTCCGTGTGGGCTAGCGGGAAGGTCTCCTACGAGCAGTACTTC

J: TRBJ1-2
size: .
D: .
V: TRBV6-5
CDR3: CASSRGGSNYGYTF
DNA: TGTGCCAGCAGTCGCGGGGGATCTAACTATGGCTACACCTTC

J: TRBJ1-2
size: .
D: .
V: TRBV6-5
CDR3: CASSYRPVGGDRGYTF
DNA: TGTGCCAGCAGTTACCGTCCGGTAGGGGGGGATCGTGGCTACACCTTC

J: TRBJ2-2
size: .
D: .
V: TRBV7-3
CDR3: CASSLKRAGELFF
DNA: TGTGCCAGCAGCTTAAAGCGGGCCGGGGAGCTGTTTTTT

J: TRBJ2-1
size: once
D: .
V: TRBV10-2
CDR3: CASGQGAYNEQFF
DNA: TGCGCCAGCGGCCAAGGGGCCTACAATGAGCAGTTCTTC

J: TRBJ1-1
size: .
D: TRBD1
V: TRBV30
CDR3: CAWSVGARGLSITEAFF
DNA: TGTGCCTGGAGTGTAGGGGCCAGGGGGCTTTCAATCACTGAAGCTTTCTTT

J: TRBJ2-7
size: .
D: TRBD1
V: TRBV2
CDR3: CASSEIGTGFYEQYF
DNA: TGTGCCAGCAGTGAAATAGGGACAGGGTTCTACGAGCAGTACTTC

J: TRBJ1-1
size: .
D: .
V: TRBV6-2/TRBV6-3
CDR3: CASSPRTNTEAFF
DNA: TGTGCCAGCAGTCCCAGGACGAACACTGAAGCTTTCTTT

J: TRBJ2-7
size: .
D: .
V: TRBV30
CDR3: CAWSLGGSSYEQYF
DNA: TGTGCCTGGAGTCTTGGGGGGAGCTCCTACGAGCAGTACTTC

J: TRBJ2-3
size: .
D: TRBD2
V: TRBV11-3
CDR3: CASSLGLASTDTQYF
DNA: TGTGCCAGCAGCTTAGGACTAGCCTCCACAGATACGCAGTATTTT

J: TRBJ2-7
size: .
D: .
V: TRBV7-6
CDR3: CASSLAISRLEQYF
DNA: TGTGCCAGCAGCTTAGCGATCAGCCGTCTCGAGCAGTACTTC

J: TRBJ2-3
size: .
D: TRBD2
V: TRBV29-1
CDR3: CSVGTSLPDTQYF
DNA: TGCAGCGTTGGGACTAGTCTTCCAGATACGCAGTATTTT

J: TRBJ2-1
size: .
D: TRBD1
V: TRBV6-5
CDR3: CASGTGLDEQFF
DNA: TGTGCCAGCGGGACAGGGTTGGATGAGCAGTTCTTC

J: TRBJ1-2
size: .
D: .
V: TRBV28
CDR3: CASSHPSEANYGYTF
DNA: TGTGCCAGCAGTCACCCCTCGGAAGCTAACTATGGCTACACCTTC

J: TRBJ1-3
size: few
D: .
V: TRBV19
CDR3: CASSMTFTGNTIYF
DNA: TGTGCCAGTAGTATGACATTCACTGGAAACACCATATATTTT

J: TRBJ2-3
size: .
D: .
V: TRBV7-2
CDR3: CASSLGGTDTQYF
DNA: TGTGCCAGCAGCTTAGGGGGAACAGATACGCAGTATTTT

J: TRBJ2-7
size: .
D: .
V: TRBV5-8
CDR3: CASSLEGSTREQYF
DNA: TGTGCCAGCAGCTTGGAAGGCTCCACCAGAGAGCAGTACTTC

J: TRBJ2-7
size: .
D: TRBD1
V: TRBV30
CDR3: CAWSAASRGQHNF
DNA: TGTGCCTGGAGTGCCGCTTCCCGGGGACAGCATAACTTC

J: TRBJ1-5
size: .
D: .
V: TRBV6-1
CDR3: CASSEARGVSNQPQHF
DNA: TGTGCCAGCAGTGAAGCCCGGGGGGTCAGCAATCAGCCCCAGCATTTT

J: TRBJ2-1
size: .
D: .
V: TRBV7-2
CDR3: CASSLAAGTLGNEQFF
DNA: TGTGCCAGCAGCTTAGCCGCCGGGACCCTTGGCAATGAGCAGTTCTTC

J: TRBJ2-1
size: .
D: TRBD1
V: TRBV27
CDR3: CASSLDLDRVSYNEQFF
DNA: TGTGCCAGCAGTTTAGACCTCGACAGGGTCTCCTACAATGAGCAGTTCTTC

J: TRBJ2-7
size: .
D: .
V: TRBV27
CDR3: CASSGGYEQYF
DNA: TGTGCCAGCAGTGGGGGCTACGAGCAGTACTTC

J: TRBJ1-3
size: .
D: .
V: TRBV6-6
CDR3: CASSRIPDSGNTIYF
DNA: TGTGCCAGCAGTCGTATCCCAGATTCTGGAAACACCATATATTTT

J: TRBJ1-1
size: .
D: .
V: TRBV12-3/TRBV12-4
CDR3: CASSTRVPTEAFF
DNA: TGTGCCAGCAGCACCAGGGTACCCACTGAAGCTTTCTTT

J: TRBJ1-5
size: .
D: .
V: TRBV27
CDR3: CASSLGTNRNQPQHF
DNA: TGTGCCAGCAGTTTAGGGACCAACAGGAATCAGCCCCAGCATTTT

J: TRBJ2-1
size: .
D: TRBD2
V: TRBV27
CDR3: CATGLDDNEQFF
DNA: TGTGCCACGGGACTAGACGACAATGAGCAGTTCTTC